This TCR beta chain came from a study of blood T cell repertoires in COVID-19. This clone was counted a single time. The data were produced by immunoSEQ multiplex PCR, yet TCRdb's version contains in-frame clones alone and is incomplete. This sample has 150,000 to 200,000 clones, with about 88% found just once. The sample taken for sequencing was peripheral blood. The source is a man aged 70 or older with active or convalescent COVID-19.

CDR3 nucleotides: TGTGCCAGCAGCCATCGACAGACTGGTTACAATCAGCCCCAGCATTTT. Translating gives CASSHRQTGYNQPQHF. V is TRBV7-2 and J is TRBJ1-5; tentatively, D is TRBD1 (5 bases). Germline CDR1 and CDR2: SGHTA and FQGNSA. The CDR3 is 16 residues long. With 5 bases removed from V and 3 bases from J, the gap between germline ends came to 17 bases.